This passage covers 29 T cell receptor beta chains from one sample sequenced in a study of blood T cells in healthy people across ages. A second PCR of roughly 6 to 12 cycles used a sample-barcoded 5' primer and a J-beta primer mix. TCRdb redid the calling of the 5' RACE reads with MiXCR, one entry per CDR3 protein. The sample gives roughly 930,000 distinct CDR3 sequences, roughly 43% of which show up once; over 10% is in the top ten. Sequencing used blood. The receptor source for this set is a man aged 25 to 40 in good health.

The CDR3 reads CASSLALGNSEQYF. The CDR3 DNA is TGTGCCAGCAGCTTAGCTTTAGGCAACTCGGAGCAGTACTTC. This chain connects TRBV11-2 to TRBJ2-7, with no clear D. Germline CDR1 and CDR2: SGHAT and FQNNGV. The CDR3 extends over 14 amino acids. V lost 1 base and J 7 bases, leaving 14 bases between the germline ends.

V gene TRBV4-2 combines with J gene TRBJ2-1, with 9 bases fitting TRBD2. Germline V CDR1 and CDR2: LGHNA, YNFKEQ. This CDR3 has 14 residues. V lost 4 bases and J lost 9; bases outside the gene matches: 7. CDR3 DNA: TGTGCCAGCAGCCGGGGACTAGCAGCTTTTGAGCAGTTCTTC. Its translation: CASSRGLAAFEQFF.

V usage is TRBV25-1 and J usage is TRBJ2-3; a weak D match, TRBD2 (6 bases). This CDR3 is 15 amino acids long. With 4 bases removed from V and 3 bases from J, the gap between germline ends came to 14 bases. Per germline, CDR1 MGHDK and CDR2 SYGVNS. The CDR3 here is CASSVKEGRTDTQYF. The CDR3 DNA reads TGTGCCAGCAGTGTCAAGGAGGGCAGGACAGATACGCAGTATTTT.

The rearrangement uses TRBV30 and TRBJ2-1; maybe TRBD2 (5 bases). Germline CDR1 GTSNPN, CDR2 SVGIG (reference sequence). This CDR3 is 13 amino acids long. V was trimmed by 5 bases and J by 5 bases, leaving 13 bases between them. The CDR3 DNA follows: TGTGCCTGGTCCAAAGCGGAGAACAATGAGCAGTTCTTC. It encodes CAWSKAENNEQFF. The entire variable domain, with the rest obtained from reference TRBV30 and TRBJ2-1, is as follows: SQTIHQWPATLVQPVGSPLSLECTVEGTSNPNLYWYRQAAGRGLQLLFYSVGIGQISSEVPQNLSASRPQDRQFILSSKKLLLSDSGFYLCAWSKAENNEQFFGPGTRLTVL.

V and J are TRBV2 and TRBJ2-3, with 9 positions matching TRBD1. Per the germline V gene, CDR1 is SNHLY and CDR2 is FYNNEI. The CDR3 extends over 14 amino acids. V gave up 7 bases and J gave up 5 bases; unmatched junction bases: 7. This CDR3 reads CASTGDRVIDTQYF. As DNA, the CDR3 is TGTGCCAGCACAGGGGACAGGGTAATAGATACGCAGTATTTT.

This clonotype came up a few times. The V gene is TRBV4-2, the J gene TRBJ2-1, with TRBD2 identical over 8 bases. Near its end, the DNA agrees better with TRBJ2-7, so the J call may be wrong. Germline assignment: CDR1 LGHNA and CDR2 YNFKEQ. The CDR3 consists of 15 residues. Here the CDR3 DNA reads TGTGCCAGCAGCCAAGGGACTAGCTCCTACAATGAGCAGTACTTC. Translation: CASSQGTSSYNEQYF.

This chain connects TRBV20-1 to TRBJ2-7; D is perhaps TRBD1 (6 bases). V lost 1 base to trimming and J lost 3 bases, with 10 bases between them. The length of the CDR3 is 13 residues. Germline CDR1 is DFQATT and CDR2 is SNEGSKA (reference sequence). The CDR3: CSARGTDIYEQYF. CDR3 DNA sequence: TGCAGTGCTAGAGGGACAGATATCTACGAGCAGTACTTC.

The chain carries TRBV5-1 and TRBJ1-2; the match to TRBD1 covers 12 bases. CDR1 and CDR2 (germline): SGHRS, YFSETQ. V was pared by 4 bases and J by 8 bases, with 12 bases of the junction left unmatched. CDR3 size: 16 residues. This CDR3 reads CASSPDAGTGGLGYTF. Here the CDR3 DNA reads TGCGCCAGCAGCCCGGACGCCGGGACAGGGGGCCTAGGCTACACCTTC.

V is TRBV29-1 and J is TRBJ2-3, with 7 bases lining up with TRBD2. Per germline, CDR1 SQVTM and CDR2 ANQGSEA. The CDR3 spans 12 residues. V lost 7 bases, J lost 2 bases, and 3 bases stayed unmatched. The CDR3 here is CSGSGVTDTQYF. The CDR3 region has the DNA TGCAGCGGCAGCGGGGTCACAGATACGCAGTATTTT.

A note on this clonotype: Germline and junction disagree at one end, which may indicate a read error. The chain has TRBV7-2 and TRBJ2-7; 8 bases map to TRBD2. From germline, CDR1 is SGHTA and CDR2 FQGNSA. The CDR3 has 18 amino acids. CDR3 residues: CASSPRGYGGGPSYDQYF. The CDR3, as DNA: TGTGCCAGCAGCCCTCGTGGATATGGCGGGGGGCCTTCCTACGACCAGTACTTC.

CDR3 nucleotide sequence: TGTGCCAGCAGTGCTGGAGATCTGGCCTACGAGCAGTACTTC. It translates to CASSAGDLAYEQYF. The V and J genes are TRBV2 and TRBJ2-7; the D is unclear. The CDR3 sequence is 14 residues long. V lost 4 bases and J lost 2, with 12 bases in between. Per germline, CDR1 SNHLY and CDR2 FYNNEI.

The V call is TRBV29-1, the J call TRBJ2-4, with 7 bases lining up with TRBD1. Matching the DNA end better, TRBJ2-7 makes the J call doubtful. Looked up from germline, CDR1 is SQVTM and CDR2 is ANQGSEA. The length of the CDR3 is 16 residues. CDR3 protein: CSVEDPRQGIEYEQYF. The CDR3, as DNA: TGCAGCGTTGAAGATCCGCGACAGGGAATTGAGTACGAGCAGTACTTC.

This chain's CDR3 is CASSQDVRFADTQYF. The DNA for the CDR3 is TGCGCCAGCAGCCAAGATGTAAGGTTTGCAGATACGCAGTATTTT. J is TRBJ2-3 and V is TRBV4-3; D remains ambiguous. The CDR3 loop spans 15 amino acids. Trimming took 0 bases from V and 4 from J, leaving 11 bases between them. Germline V CDR1 and CDR2: LGHNA, YSLEER.

The V and J genes are TRBV4-1 and TRBJ2-7, with D unresolved. Trimming pared 0 bases from V and 6 bases from J, leaving 9 bases between. The CDR3 has 13 amino acids. Germline values: CDR1 MGHRA, CDR2 YSYEKL. In DNA, the CDR3 is TGCGCCAGCAGCCAAGATAACAGTTTCGAGCAGTACTTC. This encodes CASSQDNSFEQYF.

This clonotype occurred many times. The chain combines TRBV20-1 with TRBJ2-7; D is perhaps TRBD1 (5 bases). CDR1 is DFQATT, CDR2 SNEGSKA, per germline (reference sequence). Trimming removed 3 bases at V and 5 bases at J, with 17 bases between. This CDR3 has 14 residues. As DNA, the CDR3 is TGCAGTGCTAGTAAGGGGCAGGGTTACAACGAGCAGTACTTC. Its protein product is CSASKGQGYNEQYF.

This clonotype was seen ten or more times. This chain connects TRBV7-6 to TRBJ2-1; tentative D call: TRBD2 (6 bases). V was trimmed by 3 bases and J by 0 bases, leaving 15 bases between them. There are 17 residues in the CDR3. Germline V gene sequence: CDR1 SGHVS, CDR2 FNYEAQ. The CDR3 coding sequence is TGTGCCAGCAGCTTCATTGCTCGCGGGGCCTCCTACAATGAGCAGTTCTTC. Encoded protein: CASSFIARGASYNEQFF.

The chain carries TRBV4-1 and TRBJ2-5, with 10 positions matching TRBD1. The CDR3 consists of 16 residues. The germline gives CDR1 MGHRA, CDR2 YSYEKL. Losses at the gene ends were 1 base for V and 6 bases for J; bases not matched to a gene: 8. The CDR3 DNA reads TGCGCCAGCAGCCAAGTCACGACAGGGGGCGTAAAGACCCAGTACTTC. This gives the protein CASSQVTTGGVKTQYF.

This clonotype was seen many times. The germline gene is not matched at one end of the junction; a read error may be the cause. The chain is built from TRBV2 and TRBJ2-7, with 8 bases aligning to TRBD1. Germline V gene data show CDR1 as SNHLY and CDR2 as FYNNEI. The CDR3 runs 14 residues. CDR3 region: CASSRGQGSYEQYF. CDR3 bases: TGCGCCAGCAGCCGAGGACAGGGCTCCTACGAGCAGTACTTC. The full variable domain, completed using reference TRBV2 and TRBJ2-7, is EPEVTQTPSHQVTQMGQEVILRCVPISNHLYFYWYRQILGQKVEFLVSFYNNEISEKSEIFDDQFSVERPDGSNFTLKIRSTKLEDSAMYFCASSRGQGSYEQYFGPGTRLTVT.

Many counts were recorded for this clonotype. The V and J genes are TRBV18 and TRBJ2-3; perhaps TRBD2 as D (6 bases). Germline V gene sequence: CDR1 KGHSH, CDR2 LQKENI. V was shortened by 8 bases and J by 1 base, with 13 bases between the two germline ends. This CDR3 is 14 amino acids long. The CDR3 sequence is CASSPGGGTDTQYF. CDR3 nucleotide sequence: TGTGCCAGCAGCCCCGGCGGGGGCACAGATACGCAGTATTTT.

This clonotype was observed at least ten times. J is TRBJ1-6 and V is TRBV7-2; D is perhaps TRBD1 (5 bases). Trimming stripped 1 base from V and 9 bases from J, with 13 bases between. CDR1 is SGHTA and CDR2 is FQGNSA in the germline V gene. The CDR3 is 15 amino acids. CDR3 in amino acids: CASSLDAGGGSPLHF. Written as DNA, the CDR3 is TGTGCCAGCAGCTTAGATGCGGGGGGAGGTTCACCCCTCCACTTT. The full variable domain, completed using reference TRBV7-2 and TRBJ1-6, is GAGVSQSPSNKVTEKGKDVELRCDPISGHTALYWYRQSLGQGLEFLIYFQGNSAPDKSGLPSDRFSAERTGGSVSTLTIQRTQQEDSAVYLCASSLDAGGGSPLHFGNGTRLTVT.

The chain combines TRBV6-2 or TRBV6-3 with TRBJ2-1; TRBD2 aligns across 11 bases. The CDR3 has 15 residues. The germline gives CDR1 MNHEY, CDR2 SVGEGT. With 6 bases clipped from V and 4 bases from J, the junction kept 5 bases outside the gene matches. CDR3 protein: CASSRLAGRYNEQFF. CDR3 nucleotides: TGTGCCAGCAGCCGACTAGCGGGGCGGTACAATGAGCAGTTCTTC.

The gene calls are TRBV6-2 or TRBV6-3 and TRBJ1-5; TRBD1 might be the D (6 bases). Trimming removed 6 bases at V and 6 bases at J, with 12 bases between. The CDR3 is 13 amino acids. Germline lookup yields CDR1 MNHEY and CDR2 SVGEGT. The DNA of the CDR3 is TGTGCCAGCAGAGACCACAGGGTTCAGCCCCAGCATTTT. Amino acid sequence: CASRDHRVQPQHF.

This chain uses TRBV7-2 with TRBJ2-1; no firm D call. Germline V CDR1 and CDR2: SGHTA, FQGNSA. The CDR3 runs 15 residues. V lost 6 bases, J lost 0 bases, and 12 bases lay in between. The chain's CDR3 is CASRPDVSSYNEQFF. The DNA of the CDR3 is TGTGCCAGCAGACCCGACGTTAGCTCCTACAATGAGCAGTTCTTC.

The chain couples TRBV20-1 to TRBJ2-7, with D tentatively TRBD1 (5 bases). Per the germline V gene, CDR1 is DFQATT and CDR2 is SNEGSKA (reference sequence). This CDR3 has 14 amino acids. Deletions cut 4 bases from V and 4 bases from J, with 17 bases between. CDR3 in DNA: TGCAGTGCTAATCCTAGGGGCCCCCGGTACGAGCAGTACTTC. Protein product: CSANPRGPRYEQYF.

In its sample, this clonotype was seen a few times. The genes are TRBV6-5 and TRBJ1-1; D gene uncertain. CDR1 and CDR2 (germline): MNHEY, SVGAGI. Trimming removed 7 bases at V and 3 bases at J, with 6 bases between. This CDR3 is built from 11 residues. DNA of the CDR3: TGTGCCAGCACCTCATACACTGAAGCTTTCTTT. Its translation is CASTSYTEAFF.

J is TRBJ2-7 and V is TRBV7-2, with 11 bases identical to TRBD2. The germline CDR1 and CDR2 sequences are SGHTA and FQGNSA. CDR3 length equals 16 residues. The ends lost 3 bases at V and 2 bases at J; junction bases unmatched: 6. The CDR3 loop reads CASSFRLAGLTYEQYF. The CDR3 DNA follows: TGTGCCAGCAGCTTTAGACTAGCGGGGCTTACCTACGAGCAGTACTTC.

This clonotype showed up just a few times. CDR3 protein: CATRRTDYSNQPQHF. Written as DNA, the CDR3 is TGTGCCACTAGGAGGACGGATTATAGCAATCAGCCCCAGCATTTT. The chain has TRBV27 and TRBJ1-5; D not certain. V shed 10 bases and J shed 0 bases, with 16 bases lying between them. The CDR3 has 15 residues. CDR1 and CDR2 from the germline V gene are MNHEY and SMNVEV (reference sequence).

There are a few counts of this clonotype. V gene TRBV7-2 combines with J gene TRBJ2-7, with D uncertain. CDR3 size: 14 residues. With 1 base removed from V and 0 bases from J, the gap between germline ends came to 7 bases. Germline assignment: CDR1 SGHTA and CDR2 FQGNSA. CDR3 sequence (DNA): TGTGCCAGCAGCTTAGAACGGATCTCCTACGAGCAGTACTTC. Its protein product is CASSLERISYEQYF.

The chain links TRBV4-3 to TRBJ2-3; 9 nucleotides align to TRBD2. Germline V lookup: CDR1 LGHNA, CDR2 YSLEER. The CDR3 is 17 residues long. Losses at the gene ends were 0 bases for V and 2 bases for J; bases not matched to a gene: 6. CDR3 region: CASSQDSGGGATDTQYF. The CDR3 nucleotides are TGCGCCAGCAGCCAAGATTCAGGCGGGGGGGCCACAGATACGCAGTATTTT.